The T cell receptor beta chain under discussion was sequenced for a study of vaccination effects on CD4 cells after COVID-19. Overall study results and limits: Marked contraction was observed in infection-induced and vaccine-induced clones late after vaccination.

In its sample, this clone was seen a few times. What it binds is not known. Repertoires were generated with immunoSEQ multiplex PCR, while TCRdb's copy carries only in-frame clones and drops some. This table holds roughly 15,000 clones, roughly four fifths found once. CDR1 and CDR2 from the germline V gene are MGHRA and YSYEKL. The V gene end was trimmed by 6 bases and the J gene end by 1 base; junction bases not matched to a gene: 8. The CDR3 has 17 amino acids. Expansion of antigen-specific CD4+ T cells with viral peptide pools was carried out by the ViraFEST assay before sequencing. Culture lasted over 9 days before CD4+ T cell isolation. Convalescent patients had PCR-confirmed SARS-CoV-2 infection between March and December 2020. Of the BNT162b2 and mRNA-1273 vaccines, participants received two doses of one or the other.

The receptor was isolated from a human donor who had a prior SARS-CoV-2 infection. Sequenced material: CD4+ T cells from PBMCs cultured with HCoV-NL63 spike peptides, taken after COVID-19 vaccination. V and J are TRBV4-1 and TRBJ2-4; 11 bases map to TRBD2. The DNA of the CDR3 is TGCGCCAGCAGGCCTGTACTAGCGGGAGCTGCCAAAAACATTCAGTACTTC. Amino acid sequence: CASRPVLAGAAKNIQYF.